This is a list of T cell receptor beta chains from one sample in a study of blood T cell repertoires in COVID-19. Some clones are missing from TCRdb's copy, which holds only in-frame ones; the method was immunoSEQ multiplex PCR. The sample contains 300,000 to 350,000 clones, 65% to 90% of which appear only once. The source material was PBMCs or T cells enriched from blood (not recorded which). The receptors come from a woman in her forties with acute COVID-19. Each CDR3 is given with its conserved first and last residue. Each record gives: D gene, J gene, V gene, clone size, CDR3 DNA, CDR3 protein. D genes are given only for firm matches. Some rows mark clone size as missing; the rest say once, few, many or name a class of expanded clone.

. | TRBJ1-5 | TRBV6-5 | . | TGTGCCAGCAGTCTTACTACGCCCGAGGGTCAGCCCCAGCATTTT | CASSLTTPEGQPQHF
. | TRBJ2-3 | TRBV5-6 | . | TGTGCCAGCGTGGGGCTAGCGCAAAGCACAGATACGCAGTATTTT | CASVGLAQSTDTQYF
TRBD2 | TRBJ2-3 | TRBV7-2 | . | TGTGCCAGCAGCTCCAGCGGGGGGGCGGGTACGCAGTATTTT | CASSSSGGAGTQYF
TRBD1 | TRBJ2-1 | TRBV27 | . | TGTGCCAGCAGGCGGACAGGGAAGATAAATGAGCAGTTCTTC | CASRRTGKINEQFF
. | TRBJ2-1 | TRBV6-2/TRBV6-3 | . | TGTGCCAGCAGTTACCCCGATCGGCGGGGGCCCTACAATGAGCAGTTCTTC | CASSYPDRRGPYNEQFF
TRBD1 | TRBJ2-3 | TRBV9 | . | TGTGCCAGCACCCCCACTCCCCACAGGGGAACAGATACGCAGTATTTT | CASTPTPHRGTDTQYF
TRBD1 | TRBJ2-5 | TRBV14 | . | TGTGCCAGCAGCCGCTGGACAGGGGCGACTGAGACCCAGTACTTC | CASSRWTGATETQYF
. | TRBJ2-1 | TRBV5-5 | . | TGTGCCAGCAGCCTTACTTCAGGGTACAATGAGCAGTTCTTC | CASSLTSGYNEQFF
. | TRBJ2-4 | TRBV7-2 | . | TGTGCCAGCAGCTTAAGGCTAGTCCAGGGGGGAAACATTCAGTACTTC | CASSLRLVQGGNIQYF
TRBD2 | TRBJ2-2 | TRBV4-3 | . | TGCGCCAGCAGCCAAGCCCTCTCCCAGCGGGCGGGAGTGCTGTTTTTT | CASSQALSQRAGVLFF
TRBD1 | TRBJ1-5 | TRBV19 | . | TGTGCCAGTAGGGTGATGGACAGGGCAGCCAATCAGCCCCAGCATTTT | CASRVMDRAANQPQHF
TRBD2 | TRBJ2-7 | TRBV19 | once | TGTGCCAGTAGTTCCGGACTAGAGGGGTACGAGCAGTACTTC | CASSSGLEGYEQYF
TRBD1 | TRBJ2-7 | TRBV5-8 | . | TGTGCCAGCAGCTCCAATTCCGGGACAGGGGGTTGGCTAGGGGAGCAGTACTTC | CASSSNSGTGGWLGEQYF
. | TRBJ1-2 | TRBV18 | few | TGTGCCAGCTCACCACCGGTCAGGGCTCACTATGGCTACACCTTC | CASSPPVRAHYGYTF
. | TRBJ1-6 | TRBV10-2 | . | TGCGCCAGCAGTGAGAGCCAGGGACAAGGCTCACCCCTCCACTTT | CASSESQGQGSPLHF
TRBD1 | TRBJ2-7 | TRBV28 | . | TGTGCCAGCGGTTCAGGGGGCTACGAGCAGTACTTC | CASGSGGYEQYF
. | TRBJ1-2 | TRBV6-2/TRBV6-3 | . | TGTGCCAGCAGCCGCAGGGGAAACTATGGCTACACCTTC | CASSRRGNYGYTF